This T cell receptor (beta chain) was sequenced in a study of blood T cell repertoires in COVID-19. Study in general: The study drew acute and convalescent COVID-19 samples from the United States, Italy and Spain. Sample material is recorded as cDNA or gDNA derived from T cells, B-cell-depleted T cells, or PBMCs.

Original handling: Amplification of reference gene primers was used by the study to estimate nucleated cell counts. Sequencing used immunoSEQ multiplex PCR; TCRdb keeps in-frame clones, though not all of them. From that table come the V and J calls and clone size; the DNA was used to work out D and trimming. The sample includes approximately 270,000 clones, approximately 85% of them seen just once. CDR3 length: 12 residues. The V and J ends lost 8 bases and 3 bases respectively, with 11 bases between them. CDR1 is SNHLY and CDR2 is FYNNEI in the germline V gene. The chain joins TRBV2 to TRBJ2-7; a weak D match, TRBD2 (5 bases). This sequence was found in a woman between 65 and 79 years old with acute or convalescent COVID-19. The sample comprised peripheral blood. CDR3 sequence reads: CASGGHLYEQYF. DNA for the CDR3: TGTGCCAGCGGCGGGCATCTCTACGAGCAGTACTTC. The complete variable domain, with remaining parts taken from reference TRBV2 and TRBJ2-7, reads EPEVTQTPSHQVTQMGQEVILRCVPISNHLYFYWYRQILGQKVEFLVSFYNNEISEKSEIFDDQFSVERPDGSNFTLKIRSTKLEDSAMYFCASGGHLYEQYFGPGTRLTVT.